This TCR beta chain derives from a study of blood T cells in healthy people across ages. This clonotype was counted a few times. The antigen is undetermined. Points from the study as a whole: Comparison with aged donors showed that long-lived donors had more naive CD4+ cells and higher diversity.

Germline CDR1 reads SGDLS; CDR2 reads YYNGEE. This CDR3 has 16 residues. V was clipped by 4 bases and J by 3 bases; unmatched bases: 7. The authors ran a second PCR of 7 to 11 cycles using a sample-barcoded 5' primer and a J-beta primer mix. TCRdb re-called the 5' RACE reads with MiXCR, one entry per CDR3 protein. Of 600,000 or so distinct CDR3 sequences listed, roughly 20% are singletons. The rearrangement uses TRBV9 and TRBJ1-3, with 10 bases matching TRBD1. The sequencing input was blood. The receptor was isolated from a man between 65 and 79 years old in good health. This CDR3 is CASSMTGGAGGNTIYF. The CDR3 DNA follows: TGTGCCAGCAGCATGACAGGGGGCGCCGGTGGAAACACCATATATTTT.